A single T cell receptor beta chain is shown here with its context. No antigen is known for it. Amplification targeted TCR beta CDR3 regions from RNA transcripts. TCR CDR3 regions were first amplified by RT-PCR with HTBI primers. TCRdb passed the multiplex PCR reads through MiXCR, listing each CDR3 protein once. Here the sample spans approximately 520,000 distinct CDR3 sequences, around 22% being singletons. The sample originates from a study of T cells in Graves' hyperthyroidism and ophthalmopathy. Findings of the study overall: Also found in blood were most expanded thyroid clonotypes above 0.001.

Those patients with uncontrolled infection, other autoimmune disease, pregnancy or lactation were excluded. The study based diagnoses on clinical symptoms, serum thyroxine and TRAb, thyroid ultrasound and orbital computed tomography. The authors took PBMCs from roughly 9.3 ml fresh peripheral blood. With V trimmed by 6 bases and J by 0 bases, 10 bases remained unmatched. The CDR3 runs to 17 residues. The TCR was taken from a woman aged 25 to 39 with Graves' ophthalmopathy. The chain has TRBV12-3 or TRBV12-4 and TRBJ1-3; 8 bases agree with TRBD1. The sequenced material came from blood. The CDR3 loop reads CASSVLTGAHSGNTIYF. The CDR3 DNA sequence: TGTGCCAGCAGCGTACTGACAGGGGCCCACTCTGGAAACACCATATATTTT.